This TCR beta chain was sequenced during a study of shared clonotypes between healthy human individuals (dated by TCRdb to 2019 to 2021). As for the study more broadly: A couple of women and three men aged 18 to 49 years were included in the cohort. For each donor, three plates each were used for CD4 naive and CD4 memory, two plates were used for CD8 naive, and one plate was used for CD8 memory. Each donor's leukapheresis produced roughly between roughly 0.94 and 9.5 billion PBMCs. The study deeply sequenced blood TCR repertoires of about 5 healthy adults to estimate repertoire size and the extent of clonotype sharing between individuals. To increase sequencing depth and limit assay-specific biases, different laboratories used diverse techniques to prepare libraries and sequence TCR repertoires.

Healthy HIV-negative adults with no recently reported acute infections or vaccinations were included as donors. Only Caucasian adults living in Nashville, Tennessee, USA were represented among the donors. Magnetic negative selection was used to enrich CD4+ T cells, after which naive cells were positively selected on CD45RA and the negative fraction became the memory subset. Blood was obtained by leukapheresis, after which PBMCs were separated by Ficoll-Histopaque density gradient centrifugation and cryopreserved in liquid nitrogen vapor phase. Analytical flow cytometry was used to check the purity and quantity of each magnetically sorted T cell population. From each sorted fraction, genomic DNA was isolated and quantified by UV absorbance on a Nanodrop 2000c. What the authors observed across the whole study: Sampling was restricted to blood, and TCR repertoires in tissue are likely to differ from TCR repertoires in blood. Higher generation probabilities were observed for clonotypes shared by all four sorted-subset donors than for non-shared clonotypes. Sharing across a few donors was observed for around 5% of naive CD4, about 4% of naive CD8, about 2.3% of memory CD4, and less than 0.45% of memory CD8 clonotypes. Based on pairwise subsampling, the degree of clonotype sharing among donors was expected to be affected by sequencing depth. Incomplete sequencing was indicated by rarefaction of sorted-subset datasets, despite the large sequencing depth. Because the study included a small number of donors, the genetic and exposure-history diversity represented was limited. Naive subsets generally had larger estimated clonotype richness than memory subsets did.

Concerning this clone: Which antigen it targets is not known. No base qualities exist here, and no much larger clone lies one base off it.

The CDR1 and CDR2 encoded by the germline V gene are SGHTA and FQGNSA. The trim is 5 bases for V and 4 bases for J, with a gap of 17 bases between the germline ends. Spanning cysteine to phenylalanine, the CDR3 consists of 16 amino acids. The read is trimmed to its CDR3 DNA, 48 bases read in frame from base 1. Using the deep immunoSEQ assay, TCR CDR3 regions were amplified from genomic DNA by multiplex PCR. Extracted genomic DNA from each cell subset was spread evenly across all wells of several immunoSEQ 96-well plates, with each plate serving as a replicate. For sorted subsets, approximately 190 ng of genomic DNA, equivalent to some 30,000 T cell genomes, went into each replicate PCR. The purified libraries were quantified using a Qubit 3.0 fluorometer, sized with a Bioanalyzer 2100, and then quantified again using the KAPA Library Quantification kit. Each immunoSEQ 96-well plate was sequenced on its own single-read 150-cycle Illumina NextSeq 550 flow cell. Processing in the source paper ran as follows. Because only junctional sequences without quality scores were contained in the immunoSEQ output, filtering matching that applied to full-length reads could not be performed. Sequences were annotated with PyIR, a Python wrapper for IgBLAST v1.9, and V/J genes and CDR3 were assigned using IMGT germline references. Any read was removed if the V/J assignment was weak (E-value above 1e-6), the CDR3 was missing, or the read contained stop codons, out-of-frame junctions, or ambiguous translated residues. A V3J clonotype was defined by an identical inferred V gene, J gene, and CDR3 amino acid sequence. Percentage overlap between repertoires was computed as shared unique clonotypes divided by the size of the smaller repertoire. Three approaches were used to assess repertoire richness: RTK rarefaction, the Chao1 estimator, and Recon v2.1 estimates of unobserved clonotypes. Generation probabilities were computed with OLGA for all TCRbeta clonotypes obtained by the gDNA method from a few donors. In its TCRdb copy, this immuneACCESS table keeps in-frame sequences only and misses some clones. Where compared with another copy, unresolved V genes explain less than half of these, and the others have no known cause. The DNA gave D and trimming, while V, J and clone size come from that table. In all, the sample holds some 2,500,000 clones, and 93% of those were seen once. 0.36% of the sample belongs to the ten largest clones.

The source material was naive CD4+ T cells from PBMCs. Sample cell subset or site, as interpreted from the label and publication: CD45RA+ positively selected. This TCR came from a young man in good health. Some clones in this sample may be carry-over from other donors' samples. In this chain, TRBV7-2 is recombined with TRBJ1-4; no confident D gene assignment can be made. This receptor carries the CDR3 CASSRAPSENNEKLFF. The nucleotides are TGTGCCAGCAGCCGAGCACCCAGTGAGAATAATGAAAAACTGTTTTTT.